Presented here are 16 T cell receptor beta chains from one specimen sequenced in a study of cytomegalovirus exposure and HLA in healthy donors. Researchers ran the PCR with 60 Vbeta and 13 Jbeta primers. Measured with immunoSEQ multiplex PCR; TCRdb has only the in-frame clones, and not every one. Of around 120,000 clones in the sample, 60% to 85% were seen once. Sequencing input: PBMCs. The receptors here all came from a man aged 30 to 39 in good health and CMV-seronegative.

The chain combines TRBV9 with TRBJ2-7; a weak D match, TRBD1 (6 bases). This CDR3 region has 16 residues. V shed 0 bases and J shed 2 bases, with 15 bases lying between them. CDR1 and CDR2 from the germline V gene are SGDLS and YYNGEE. CDR3 nucleotide sequence: TGTGCCAGCAGCGTAGATTGGACAGAGGGTACCTACGAGCAGTACTTC. Its translation is CASSVDWTEGTYEQYF.

The rearrangement joins TRBV28 to TRBJ1-2; 7 nucleotides align to TRBD1. CDR3 length: 13 amino acids. Germline CDR1 is MDHEN and CDR2 is SYDVKM. Trimming took 6 bases from V and 5 from J; bases not matched to a gene: 6. CDR3 protein: CASSLGQVYGYTF. In DNA form, the CDR3 reads TGTGCCAGCAGCCTCGGACAGGTTTATGGCTACACCTTC.

The rearrangement uses TRBV2 and TRBJ1-2; D may be TRBD1 (6 bases). The CDR3 loop spans 16 amino acids. The V end was cut by 7 bases, the J end by 0 bases, with 18 bases between. Germline-derived CDR1 and CDR2 are SNHLY and FYNNEI. CDR3 DNA sequence: TGTGCCAGCATCGAAGACAGGAGAGCAACTAACTATGGCTACACCTTC. This encodes CASIEDRRATNYGYTF.

This chain uses TRBV19 with TRBJ1-3, with D hard to call. The CDR3 length is 14 residues. V was cut by 7 bases and J by 2 bases, with 12 bases left in between. From germline, CDR1 is LNHDA and CDR2 SQIVND (reference sequence). As DNA, the CDR3 is TGTGCCAGTACCCCTGACGAGGCTGGAAACACCATATATTTT. Translation gives CASTPDEAGNTIYF.

This clone turned up a few times. This chain joins TRBV5-4 and TRBJ2-6, with D uncertain. Germline values: CDR1 SGHNT, CDR2 YYREEE (reference sequence). V shed 4 bases and J shed 2 bases, with 7 bases lying between them. The CDR3 runs 14 residues. The chain's CDR3 is CASSPLAGANVLTF. The CDR3 region has the DNA TGTGCCAGCAGCCCACTGGCTGGGGCCAACGTCCTGACTTTC. Full variable domain (outside the CDR3, taken from reference TRBV5-4 and TRBJ2-6): ETGVTQSPTHLIKTRGQQVTLRCSSQSGHNTVSWYQQALGQGPQFIFQYYREEENGRGNFPPRFSGLQFPNYSSELNVNALELDDSALYLCASSPLAGANVLTFGAGSRLTVL.

The rearrangement links TRBV6-4 to TRBJ2-7; 8 bases line up with TRBD2. V shed 0 bases and J 1 base; nucleotides not matched to a gene: 8. Germline V gene lookup returns CDR1 MRHNA and CDR2 SNTAGT. The CDR3 spans 17 residues. This chain's CDR3 is CASSDSGSGSTSYEQYF. The DNA of the CDR3 is TGTGCCAGCAGTGACTCGGGGAGCGGGAGTACTTCCTACGAGCAGTACTTC.

This chain joins TRBV29-1 and TRBJ2-3, with 9 nucleotides matching TRBD2. CDR3 size: 15 residues. Trimming cost V 5 bases and J 7 bases; bases outside gene matches: 13. Germline CDR1 and CDR2: SQVTM and ANQGSEA. This CDR3 reads CSVQGVAGGQNTQYF. The CDR3 DNA sequence: TGCAGCGTTCAAGGGGTGGCGGGGGGGCAAAATACGCAGTATTTT.

The rearrangement uses TRBV28 and TRBJ2-7; D is perhaps TRBD1 (5 bases). Germline lookup yields CDR1 MDHEN and CDR2 SYDVKM. The CDR3 spans 11 residues. The germline V and J ends were trimmed by 10 bases and 0 bases, with 7 bases remaining between them. The CDR3 region has the DNA TGTGCCACAGGGTCCTCCTACGAGCAGTACTTC. As protein: CATGSSYEQYF.

The V call is TRBV4-2, the J call TRBJ1-2; no definite D call. The CDR3 is made up of 15 amino acids. Germline V gene sequence: CDR1 LGHNA, CDR2 YNFKEQ. V lost 1 base to trimming and J lost 8 bases, with 17 bases between them. CDR3 sequence (DNA): TGTGCCAGCAGCCAAGGGTCGCCAGACTATCAGGGCTACACCTTC. Translated, it gives CASSQGSPDYQGYTF.

The chain is built from TRBV27 and TRBJ2-7; D is perhaps TRBD1 (6 bases). The germline V gene has CDR1 MNHEY and CDR2 SMNVEV (reference sequence). Trimming left V 5 bases short and J 0 bases short, with 17 bases between. CDR3 length: 16 amino acids. The chain's CDR3 is CASSPGHGQLSYEQYF. In DNA form, the CDR3 reads TGTGCCAGCAGTCCGGGCCACGGACAGCTCTCCTACGAGCAGTACTTC.

The rearrangement links TRBV28 to TRBJ2-4; 7 nucleotides align to TRBD1. CDR3 length: 14 residues. Per germline, CDR1 MDHEN and CDR2 SYDVKM. The junction had 5 bases not matched to a gene; V was cut back by 3 bases and J by 6 bases. CDR3 sequence reads: CASSLGQRGNIQYF. Here the CDR3 DNA reads TGTGCCAGCAGTTTGGGACAGAGGGGAAACATTCAGTACTTC. The full variable domain, with the rest looked up from reference TRBV28 and TRBJ2-4, is DVKVTQSSRYLVKRTGEKVFLECVQDMDHENMFWYRQDPGLGLRLIYFSYDVKMKEKGDIPEGYSVSREKKERFSLILESASTNQTSMYLCASSLGQRGNIQYFGAGTRLSVL.

This clone was observed a few times. This sequence joins TRBV27 and TRBJ2-3; 15 bases fit TRBD2. Losses at the gene ends were 5 bases for V and 5 bases for J; bases not matched to a gene: 8. Germline CDR1 and CDR2: MNHEY and SMNVEV (reference sequence). The CDR3 extends over 17 amino acids. The CDR3 DNA sequence: TGTGCCAGCAGTCCCGGGGGACTAGCGGGAGGAATAGATACGCAGTATTTT. Residues: CASSPGGLAGGIDTQYF.

This chain joins TRBV15 and TRBJ2-2; D is ambiguous. Trimming shortened V by 8 bases and J by 2 bases, and 15 bases separated the two germline ends. CDR3 length: 15 residues. The germline V gene encodes CDR1 LNHNV and CDR2 YYDKDF (reference sequence). CDR3 in DNA: TGTGCCACCCAAGACCCTAAGCGCAACACCGGGGAGCTGTTTTTT. Its protein is CATQDPKRNTGELFF.

The gene calls are TRBV6-5 and TRBJ1-1; possibly TRBD1 for D (5 bases). The CDR3 totals 13 residues. CDR1 MNHEY and CDR2 SVGAGI come from the germline V gene. Between the trimmed V and J ends, which lost 6 bases and 1 base, there was a span of 9 bases. The CDR3 sequence: CASSAGWNTEAFF. In nucleotides, the CDR3 is TGTGCCAGCAGCGCAGGGTGGAACACTGAAGCTTTCTTT.

The rearrangement uses TRBV5-1 and TRBJ1-2; TRBD1 aligns across 8 bases. V shed 3 bases and J 6 bases; nucleotides not matched to a gene: 10. Germline CDR1 is SGHRS and CDR2 is YFSETQ. CDR3 length equals 15 residues. CDR3 sequence (DNA): TGCGCCAGCAGCTCTGCTGCAGGGGGCGAGAATGGCTACACCTTC. This encodes CASSSAAGGENGYTF.

This chain joins TRBV9 and TRBJ2-3, with 8 bases aligning to TRBD2. This CDR3 contains 17 residues. Per the germline V gene, CDR1 is SGDLS and CDR2 is YYNGEE. With V trimmed by 0 bases and J by 5 bases, 11 bases remained unmatched. The DNA of the CDR3 is TGTGCCAGCAGCGTAGCTACAGGGCGGGGGGATAGAGATACGCAGTATTTT. As protein: CASSVATGRGDRDTQYF.